A single sample is the source of the 24 T cell receptor beta chains below, sequenced in a study of blood T cell repertoires in COVID-19. Clones were read by immunoSEQ multiplex PCR, and TCRdb kept only the in-frame ones, dropping some. The profile covers some 87,000 clones, with around 90% appearing a single time and around 4.3% taken by the ten largest. Sequencing was carried out using peripheral blood. The receptors originated from a human donor with COVID-19, enrolled during active disease. The donor label of this sample is uncertain.

The chain combines TRBV10-1 with TRBJ2-1; D possibly corresponds to TRBD1 (6 bases). Trimming removed 6 bases from V and 0 bases from J, with 9 bases in between. The CDR3 length is 14 residues. In germline, CDR1 is WNHNN, CDR2 SYGVQD (reference sequence). The CDR3 region has the DNA TGCGCCAGCAGGAAGGACAGCTCCTACAATGAGCAGTTCTTC. Protein sequence: CASRKDSSYNEQFF.

V and J are TRBV5-1 and TRBJ2-1; TRBD1 might be the D (5 bases). The germline gives CDR1 SGHRS, CDR2 YFSETQ. Trimming pared 0 bases from V and 6 bases from J, leaving 13 bases between. The CDR3 is made up of 15 amino acids. This chain's CDR3 is CASSLALGAGNEQFF. CDR3 coding DNA: TGCGCCAGCAGCTTGGCCCTAGGGGCCGGCAATGAGCAGTTCTTC.

V gene TRBV11-3 combines with J gene TRBJ2-2; D not certain. CDR1 is SGHNT and CDR2 is YENEEA in the germline V gene. The length of the CDR3 is 15 residues. Trimming took off 2 bases at V and 1 base at J, with 8 bases between the two ends. The CDR3 protein is CASSLNTGNTGELFF. In DNA form, the CDR3 reads TGTGCCAGCAGCTTAAACACGGGGAACACCGGGGAGCTGTTTTTT.

The chain combines TRBV3-1 (or the pseudogene TRBV3-2) with TRBJ1-1; tentatively, D is TRBD1 (5 bases). Germline-derived CDR1 and CDR2 are LGHDT and YNNKEL (reference sequence). This CDR3 comprises 15 residues. Trimming took 0 bases from V and 5 from J, leaving 13 bases between them. The CDR3 bases are TGTGCCAGCAGCCAAGATCCGGCAGGGAGGACTGAAGCTTTCTTT. Translation: CASSQDPAGRTEAFF.

The rearrangement uses TRBV19 and TRBJ2-1, with D possibly matching TRBD1 (6 bases). Germline V gene data show CDR1 as LNHDA and CDR2 as SQIVND (reference sequence). V gave up 10 bases and J gave up 7 bases, with 17 bases separating them. There are 13 residues in the CDR3. The CDR3 coding sequence is TGTGCCACCCAGGGACATTATGGGAATGAGCAGTTCTTC. It yields the protein CATQGHYGNEQFF.

V gene TRBV6-5 combines with J gene TRBJ1-1, with D maybe TRBD1 (5 bases). Germline V lookup: CDR1 MNHEY, CDR2 SVGAGI. CDR3 length: 14 residues. Trimming pared 4 bases from V and 5 bases from J, leaving 14 bases between. The CDR3 loop reads CASSWNRIGTEAFF. Here the CDR3 DNA reads TGTGCCAGCAGTTGGAACAGGATAGGAACTGAAGCTTTCTTT.

This clone turned up a few times. The V call is TRBV18, the J call TRBJ2-6; possibly TRBD1 for D (5 bases). This CDR3 region has 15 residues. The ends were cut back, 4 bases at V and 0 bases at J, with 7 bases in the middle. CDR1 and CDR2 from the germline V gene are KGHSH and LQKENI. The DNA for the CDR3 is TGTGCCAGCTCACTTGACAGCTCTGGGGCCAACGTCCTGACTTTC. The encoded protein is CASSLDSSGANVLTF.

The chain has TRBV18 and TRBJ1-2, with D possibly being TRBD1 (5 bases). Trimming shortened V by 2 bases and J by 6 bases, and 10 bases separated the two germline ends. Per germline, CDR1 KGHSH and CDR2 LQKENI. The CDR3 has 13 residues. The chain's CDR3 is CASSPSRADGYTF. In DNA form, the CDR3 reads TGTGCCAGCTCACCAAGCAGGGCCGATGGCTACACCTTC. Full variable domain (outside the CDR3, taken from reference TRBV18 and TRBJ1-2): NAGVMQNPRHLVRRRGQEARLRCSPMKGHSHVYWYRQLPEEGLKFMVYLQKENIIDESGMPKERFSAEFPKEGPSILRIQQVVRGDSAAYFCASSPSRADGYTFGSGTRLTVV.

The DNA of the CDR3 is TGTGCCACCAGCAGACCCGTGACTTACAATGAGCAGTTCTTC. It encodes CATSRPVTYNEQFF. The chain uses TRBV15 and TRBJ2-1; no clear D gene. This CDR3 spans 14 amino acids. The V and J ends lost 2 bases and 4 bases respectively, with 9 bases between them. The germline V gene has CDR1 LNHNV and CDR2 YYDKDF (reference sequence).

This clone was detected once. CDR3 loop: CASLRTSGRTSEQYF. In DNA, the CDR3 is TGTGCCAGCCTTAGGACTAGCGGGAGGACCAGCGAGCAGTACTTC. This chain uses TRBV28 with TRBJ2-7, with 14 bases aligning to TRBD2. After removal of 8 bases from V and 6 bases from J, the junction contained 9 bases not matched to a gene. The CDR3 has 15 amino acids. CDR1 and CDR2 (germline): MDHEN, SYDVKM.

This chain joins TRBV6-5 and TRBJ2-7; maybe TRBD2 (6 bases). Germline V gene data show CDR1 as MNHEY and CDR2 as SVGAGI. The CDR3 contains 15 residues. V was clipped by 6 bases and J by 0 bases, with 15 bases between them. This CDR3 is CASSSGLGGSYEQYF. The CDR3 DNA follows: TGTGCCAGCAGCTCAGGACTCGGGGGCTCCTACGAGCAGTACTTC.

The chain has TRBV4-2 and TRBJ1-2, with a possible D match to TRBD1 (6 bases). Trimming pared 3 bases from V and 4 bases from J, leaving 24 bases between. This CDR3 spans 18 amino acids. Germline V gene lookup returns CDR1 LGHNA and CDR2 YNFKEQ. For the CDR3, the DNA is TGTGCCAGCAGCCATGAAACCCTATCGACAGGTGACGTCTATGGCTACACCTTC. It codes for CASSHETLSTGDVYGYTF.

The J gene is TRBJ1-4, the V gene TRBV7-9; D not resolved. This CDR3 is built from 12 residues. The V gene's germline CDR1 is SEHNR and CDR2 FQNEAQ (reference sequence). With 5 bases removed from V and 12 bases from J, the gap between germline ends came to 13 bases. The CDR3 reads CASSHGDGELFF. As DNA, the CDR3 is TGTGCCAGCAGCCACGGAGACGGGGAACTGTTTTTT.

This rearrangement joins TRBV18 to TRBJ1-4, with D possibly being TRBD1 (6 bases). Trimming removed 6 bases at V and 7 bases at J, with 15 bases between. The CDR3 covers 14 residues. Germline V gene data show CDR1 as KGHSH and CDR2 as LQKENI. The CDR3 sequence: CASSAGQRVEKLFF. In DNA form, the CDR3 reads TGTGCCAGCTCCGCCGGACAGCGAGTTGAAAAACTGTTTTTT.

This sequence joins TRBV19 and TRBJ1-1; 11 bases align to TRBD1. Trimming removed 4 bases from V and 0 bases from J; junction bases left unmatched: 7. The CDR3 runs to 17 residues. In germline, CDR1 is LNHDA, CDR2 SQIVND (reference sequence). The CDR3 coding sequence is TGTGCCAGTAGTAGGACAGGGGGCCGGCTTATGAACACTGAAGCTTTCTTT. It translates to CASSRTGGRLMNTEAFF.

This clone occurred once. This chain joins TRBV7-3 and TRBJ2-1; D is uncertain. The ends were cut back, 0 bases at V and 3 bases at J, with 18 bases in the middle. The germline CDR1 and CDR2 sequences are SGHTA and FQGTGA. CDR3 size: 18 residues. CDR3 coding DNA: TGTGCCAGCAGCTTAACCCAATCCGCAGCCTACAGCTACAATGAGCAGTTCTTC. Protein sequence: CASSLTQSAAYSYNEQFF.

J is TRBJ2-2 and V is TRBV18; 8 bases fit TRBD2. The CDR3 contains 16 residues. Germline CDR1 reads KGHSH; CDR2 reads LQKENI. The junction had 6 bases not matched to a gene; V was cut back by 6 bases and J by 0 bases. This CDR3 reads CASSDQAGANTGELFF. CDR3 coding DNA: TGTGCCAGCTCGGACCAAGCGGGAGCGAACACCGGGGAGCTGTTTTTT. Variable domain in full (rest from reference TRBV18 and TRBJ2-2): NAGVMQNPRHLVRRRGQEARLRCSPMKGHSHVYWYRQLPEEGLKFMVYLQKENIIDESGMPKERFSAEFPKEGPSILRIQQVVRGDSAAYFCASSDQAGANTGELFFGEGSRLTVL.

The chain is built from TRBV7-9 and TRBJ2-2; 9 positions match TRBD1. The J segment lost 0 bases and the V segment lost 5 bases, leaving 4 bases of the junction unmatched. Germline values: CDR1 SEHNR, CDR2 FQNEAQ (reference sequence). The CDR3 has 16 amino acids. CDR3 loop: CASSIRQGANTGELFF. CDR3 DNA sequence: TGTGCCAGCAGCATCCGACAGGGGGCGAACACCGGGGAGCTGTTTTTT.

This rearrangement joins TRBV5-1 to TRBJ1-1, with 7 bases aligning to TRBD1. CDR3 length: 14 amino acids. The V gene's germline CDR1 is SGHRS and CDR2 YFSETQ. V lost 2 bases and J lost 5; bases outside the gene matches: 6. The chain's CDR3 is CASSLMTGYTEAFF. CDR3 bases: TGCGCCAGCAGCTTAATGACAGGGTATACTGAAGCTTTCTTT.

This rearrangement joins TRBV13 to TRBJ2-7; 7 positions agree with TRBD1. The CDR3 runs to 13 residues. V gave up 0 bases and J gave up 7 bases; unmatched junction bases: 3. Germline CDR1 and CDR2: PRHDT and FYEKMQ (reference sequence). CDR3 sequence reads: CASSLGQGREQYF. CDR3 coding DNA: TGTGCCAGCAGCTTAGGACAGGGGCGGGAGCAGTACTTC.

This sequence joins TRBV10-2 and TRBJ2-1; D possibly corresponds to TRBD1 (5 bases). The V gene's germline CDR1 is WSHSY and CDR2 SAAADI. V gave up 6 bases and J gave up 3 bases, with 9 bases separating them. This CDR3 is built from 13 residues. The CDR3 nucleotides are TGCGCCAGCAGGTACAGGATCTACAATGAGCAGTTCTTC. This gives the protein CASRYRIYNEQFF.

The chain has TRBV5-4 and TRBJ2-1; no firm D call. This CDR3 contains 14 residues. Between the trimmed V and J ends, which lost 0 bases and 9 bases, there was a span of 13 bases. Germline lookup yields CDR1 SGHNT and CDR2 YYREEE (reference sequence). In DNA, the CDR3 is TGTGCCAGCAGCTTGGCAACAGCCAGTCGTGAGCAGTTCTTC. This translates into CASSLATASREQFF.

The chain is built from TRBV7-9 and TRBJ1-1; 8 nucleotides match TRBD1. The germline CDR1 and CDR2 sequences are SEHNR and FQNEAQ (reference sequence). The V segment lost 6 bases and the J segment 7 bases; nucleotides outside the gene matches: 4. This CDR3 is built from 12 residues. The CDR3 DNA follows: TGTGCCAGCAGTAAGACAGGGGTTGAAGCTTTCTTT. It yields the protein CASSKTGVEAFF.

V is TRBV7-6 and J is TRBJ1-1, with D maybe TRBD1 (6 bases). CDR3 length equals 14 residues. The V and J ends lost 0 bases and 5 bases respectively, with 10 bases between them. CDR1 is SGHVS and CDR2 is FNYEAQ in the germline V gene. The CDR3, as DNA: TGTGCCAGCAGCTTAGCGCAGGGGTGGACTGAAGCTTTCTTT. It codes for CASSLAQGWTEAFF.